The following is a T cell receptor beta chain sequence with its context. Original analysis: Amplified reference gene primers provided the basis for estimating nucleated cell counts. Here immunoSEQ multiplex PCR was the method, and the copy in TCRdb shows in-frame clones only, minus some. Clone size and the V and J calls come from that table; the DNA yielded D and trimming. The top ten clones hold roughly 4% of a sample with a few hundred thousand clones, roughly 90% of them seen once. The data derive from a study of blood T cell repertoires in COVID-19. Whole-study context: The United States, Italy and Spain were the sources of the acute and convalescent COVID-19 samples. Sample material is recorded as cDNA or gDNA derived from T cells, B-cell-depleted T cells, or PBMCs.

Germline trimming cut 4 bases from V and 2 bases from J; bases unmatched to any gene: 7. Germline V gene data show CDR1 as LGHNA and CDR2 as YNFKEQ. This CDR3 spans 15 amino acids. The V call is TRBV4-2, the J call TRBJ1-2, with 7 nucleotides matching TRBD1. This clonotype originated in a woman aged 50 to 60 with active or convalescent COVID-19. Input material: peripheral blood. The CDR3 DNA sequence: TGTGCCAGCAGCCCTATGACAGGGTTGAACTATGGCTACACCTTC. Its translation: CASSPMTGLNYGYTF.